These T cell receptor beta chains were read from a single sample in a study of molecular identifiers for immune sequencing clone quantification. TCRdb recomputed calls from the PCR reads with MiXCR, one row per CDR3 protein. This table holds under 85,000 distinct CDR3 sequences, around 17% found once. The sequenced sample was naive CD8+ T cells from blood, with Jurkat cell RNA spiked in. These receptors originate from a human donor in good health. Some libraries in this study had Jurkat cell RNA spiked in. The CDR3 runs from the conserved cysteine through the conserved F or W. A D gene is named only where the DNA matches it firmly. Expanded clones get a size class; other rows say once, few or many, or leave the size out.

>TRBD2|16|TRBV6-2/TRBV6-3|TRBJ2-1|many
CASSWGSVGRSNEQFF
TGTGCCAGCAGTTGGGGGTCGGTCGGGAGGTCCAATGAGCAGTTCTTC
>TRBD1|12|TRBV5-4|TRBJ1-1|many
CASSTGGPEAFF
TGTGCCAGCAGCACAGGGGGCCCTGAAGCTTTCTTT
>NA|12|TRBV7-9|TRBJ2-1|many
CASSLGADEQFF
TGTGCCAGCAGCTTAGGTGCGGATGAGCAGTTCTTC
>NA|18|TRBV5-1|TRBJ2-7|many
CASRMEVQAHPSSYEQYF
TGCGCCAGCAGGATGGAGGTACAGGCCCATCCAAGCTCCTACGAGCAGTACTTC
>TRBD1|14|TRBV20-1|TRBJ2-1|many
CSAPTGDSYNEQFF
TGCAGTGCCCCCACCGGGGACAGCTACAATGAGCAGTTCTTC
>TRBD2|15|TRBV11-2|TRBJ2-3|many
CASSSGLATTDTQYF
TGTGCCAGCAGCTCCGGACTAGCGACCACAGATACGCAGTATTTT
>TRBD1|13|TRBV10-3|TRBJ2-7|many
CAIREDRGYEQYF
TGTGCCATCAGAGAGGACAGGGGGTACGAGCAGTACTTC
>NA|14|TRBV12-3/TRBV12-4|TRBJ1-2|NA
CASAPTGTSDGYTF
TGTGCCAGCGCGCCCACCGGGACATCTGATGGCTACACCTTC
>NA|15|TRBV2|TRBJ2-1|NA
CASRETGAGYNEQFF
TGTGCCAGCAGAGAAACAGGGGCGGGGTACAATGAGCAGTTCTTC
>NA|14|TRBV9|TRBJ1-2|many
CASTPAEGGLGYTF
TGTGCCAGCACCCCAGCCGAGGGAGGACTGGGCTACACCTTC
>TRBD2|19|TRBV7-8|TRBJ2-7|NA
CASSLALAAAIPNRYEQYF
TGTGCCAGCAGCTTAGCCCTAGCGGCCGCCATACCAAACCGCTACGAGCAGTACTTC
>TRBD2|13|TRBV4-2|TRBJ2-7|many
CASSPSGIYEQYF
TGTGCCAGCAGCCCTAGCGGGATCTACGAGCAGTACTTC
>NA|15|TRBV28|TRBJ2-3|many
CASSPSRGNWDTQYF
TGTGCCAGCAGTCCCAGTAGGGGGAATTGGGATACGCAGTATTTT
>NA|13|TRBV30|TRBJ1-6|few
CAWMALQGFPLHF
TGTGCCTGGATGGCATTACAGGGTTTTCCCCTCCACTTT
>NA|15|TRBV4-1|TRBJ2-7|many
CASSQGPSTRYEQYF
TGCGCCAGCAGCCAAGGTCCAAGCACTCGGTACGAGCAGTACTTC
>TRBD2|14|TRBV5-1|TRBJ2-1|many
CASRERGLWDEQFF
TGCGCCAGCAGAGAGCGGGGGTTGTGGGATGAGCAGTTCTTC
>NA|13|TRBV7-9|TRBJ2-7|many
CASSPFLQYEQYF
TGTGCCAGCAGCCCGTTTCTGCAATACGAGCAGTACTTC
>NA|16|TRBV12-5|TRBJ2-2|many
CASGLARDLNTGELFF
TGTGCTAGTGGTTTGGCACGAGATCTGAACACCGGGGAGCTGTTTTTT
>NA|16|TRBV11-3|TRBJ2-1|NA
CASSSPGLRSYNEQFF
TGTGCCAGCAGCTCCCCAGGTCTGAGGTCCTACAATGAGCAGTTCTTC
>TRBD1|15|TRBV12-5|TRBJ2-2|many
CASGLVQGSTGELFF
TGTGCTAGTGGTTTGGTACAGGGGAGCACCGGGGAGCTGTTTTTT
>NA|13|TRBV29-1|TRBJ2-7|many
CSVEIAGAYEQYF
TGCAGCGTTGAAATCGCGGGCGCCTACGAGCAGTACTTC
>NA|14|TRBV27|TRBJ1-5|NA
CASSLAVSNQPQHF
TGTGCCAGCAGTTTAGCGGTTAGCAATCAGCCCCAGCATTTT
>NA|15|TRBV19|TRBJ1-6|many
CASRDTGSYNSPLHF
TGTGCCAGTAGGGACACAGGCTCCTATAATTCACCCCTCCACTTT
>NA|15|TRBV4-2|TRBJ1-2|many
CASSQEQGSLYGYTF
TGTGCCAGCAGCCAGGAACAGGGCTCCCTCTATGGCTACACCTTC
>NA|13|TRBV7-6|TRBJ2-7|many
CASSLASSYEQYF
TGTGCCAGCAGCTTAGCCTCATCCTACGAGCAGTACTTC